Described below is a single T cell receptor (beta chain) sequence and its context. The antigen is unknown. These data come from a study of CD8+ T cells in alopecia areata. Whole-study results and caveats: Tofacitinib delivered significant drops in scalp clonality and in expanded CD8+ clones among the top 100.

The CDR3 is made up of 14 amino acids. The V and J ends lost 4 bases and 3 bases respectively, with 10 bases between them. Germline values: CDR1 ENHRY, CDR2 SYGVKD. Treatment defined: oral pan-JAK inhibitor, 5-10 mg twice daily. Lesional scalp tissue (obtained by punch biopsy) and peripheral blood were collected from alopecia areata patients. Extraction of RNA preceded its reverse transcription into cDNA, which served as the sequencing template. Clones were read by immunoSEQ multiplex PCR, and TCRdb kept only the in-frame ones, dropping some. Seen here are around 200,000 clones, 64% observed once, and the top ten hold around 3.9%.

The chain recombines TRBV10-3 with TRBJ2-1; maybe TRBD2 (6 bases). The sequence derives from a human donor with alopecia areata. This specimen consisted of CD4+ T cells sorted from blood, obtained at week 4, from a patient treated with tofacitinib. CDR3 DNA sequence: TGTGCCATCAGTGGCGGCGGGGACTACAATGAGCAGTTCTTC. Its protein is CAISGGGDYNEQFF.